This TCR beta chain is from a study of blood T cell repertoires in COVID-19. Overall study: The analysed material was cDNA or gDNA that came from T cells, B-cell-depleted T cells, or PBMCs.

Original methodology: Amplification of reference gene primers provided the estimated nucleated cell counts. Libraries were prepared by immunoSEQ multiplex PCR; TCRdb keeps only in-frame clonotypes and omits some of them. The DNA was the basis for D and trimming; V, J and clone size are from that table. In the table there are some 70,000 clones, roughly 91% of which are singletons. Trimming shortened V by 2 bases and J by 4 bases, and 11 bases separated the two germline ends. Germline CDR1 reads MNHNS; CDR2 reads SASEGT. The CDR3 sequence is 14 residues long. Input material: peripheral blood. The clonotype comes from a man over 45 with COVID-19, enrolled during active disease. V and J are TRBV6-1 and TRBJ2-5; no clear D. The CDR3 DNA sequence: TGTGCCAGCAGTGAAAGTGGGCAGCTAGAGACCCAGTACTTC. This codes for CASSESGQLETQYF.